Sequencing of this TCR beta chain was carried out in a study of blood T cell repertoires in COVID-19. Clones were sequenced by immunoSEQ multiplex PCR, and TCRdb holds only the in-frame ones, with some missing. This sample has about 97,000 clones, with about 87% found just once. This clone appeared a single time. The CDR3 totals 14 residues. The germline V gene has CDR1 MDHEN and CDR2 SYDVKM. Trimming cost V 7 bases and J 10 bases, with 19 bases left between them. The clonotype was recovered from a human donor in a cohort sampled during active COVID-19. Sequencing was performed on peripheral blood. The genes are TRBV28 and TRBJ1-4; tentative D call: TRBD1 (6 bases). In nucleotides, the CDR3 is TGTGCCAGCAATCCGGGAGGGGGGCCTGGAAAACTGTTTTTT. This translates into CASNPGGGPGKLFF. The whole variable domain, filled in from reference TRBV28 and TRBJ1-4, reads DVKVTQSSRYLVKRTGEKVFLECVQDMDHENMFWYRQDPGLGLRLIYFSYDVKMKEKGDIPEGYSVSREKKERFSLILESASTNQTSMYLCASNPGGGPGKLFFGSGTQLSVL.